This T cell receptor beta chain was recorded in a study of cytomegalovirus exposure and HLA in healthy donors. Primers included in the PCR were 60 Vbeta and 13 Jbeta primers. Libraries were prepared by immunoSEQ multiplex PCR; TCRdb keeps only in-frame clonotypes and omits some of them. There are 150,000 to 200,000 clones in the sample; over 80% occur only once, and about 1.6% lies in the top ten. The germline V gene encodes CDR1 LGHNA and CDR2 YSLEER. CDR3 size: 20 residues. V lost 2 bases, J lost 4 bases, and 19 bases stayed unmatched. What was sequenced was PBMCs. The sequence was collected from a girl aged 10 to 17 in good health and CMV-seropositive. J is TRBJ2-5 and V is TRBV4-3, with TRBD2 identical over 10 bases. CDR3 nucleotide sequence: TGCGCCAGCAGCCAAAAAATCGGGCTAGCGGGGGACCCCCGGGGAGAGACCCAGTACTTC. Translation gives CASSQKIGLAGDPRGETQYF.